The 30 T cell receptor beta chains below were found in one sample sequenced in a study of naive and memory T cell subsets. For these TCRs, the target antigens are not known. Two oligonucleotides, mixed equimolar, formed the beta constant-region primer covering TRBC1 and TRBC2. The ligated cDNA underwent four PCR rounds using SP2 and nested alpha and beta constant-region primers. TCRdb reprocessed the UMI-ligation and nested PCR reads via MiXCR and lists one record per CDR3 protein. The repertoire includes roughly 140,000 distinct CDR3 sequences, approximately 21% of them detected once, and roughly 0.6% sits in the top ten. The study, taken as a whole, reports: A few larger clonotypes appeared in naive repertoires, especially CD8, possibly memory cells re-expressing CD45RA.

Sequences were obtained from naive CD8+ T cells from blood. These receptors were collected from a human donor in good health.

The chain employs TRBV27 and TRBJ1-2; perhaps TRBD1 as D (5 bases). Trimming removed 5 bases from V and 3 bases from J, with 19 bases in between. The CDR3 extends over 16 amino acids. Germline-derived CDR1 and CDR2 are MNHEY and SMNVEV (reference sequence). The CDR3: CASSASGRAGDYGYTF. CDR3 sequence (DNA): TGTGCCAGCAGTGCATCCGGCCGTGCGGGGGACTATGGCTACACCTTC.

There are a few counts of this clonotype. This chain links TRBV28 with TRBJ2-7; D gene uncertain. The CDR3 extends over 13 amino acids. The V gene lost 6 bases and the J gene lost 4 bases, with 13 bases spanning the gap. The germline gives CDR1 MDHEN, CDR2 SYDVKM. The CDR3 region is CASSSVSIYEQYF. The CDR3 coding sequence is TGTGCCAGCAGCAGCGTATCAATATACGAGCAGTACTTC. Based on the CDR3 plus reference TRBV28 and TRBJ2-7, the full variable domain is DVKVTQSSRYLVKRTGEKVFLECVQDMDHENMFWYRQDPGLGLRLIYFSYDVKMKEKGDIPEGYSVSREKKERFSLILESASTNQTSMYLCASSSVSIYEQYFGPGTRLTVT.

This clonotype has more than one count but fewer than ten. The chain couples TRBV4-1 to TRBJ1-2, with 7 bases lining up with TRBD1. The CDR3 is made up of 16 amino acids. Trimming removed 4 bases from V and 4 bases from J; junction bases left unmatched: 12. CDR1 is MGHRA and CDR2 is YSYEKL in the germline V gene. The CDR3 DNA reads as TGCGCCAGCAGCCTGCGAGGGGGCGTTTCTGGCTATGGCTACACCTTC. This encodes CASSLRGGVSGYGYTF.

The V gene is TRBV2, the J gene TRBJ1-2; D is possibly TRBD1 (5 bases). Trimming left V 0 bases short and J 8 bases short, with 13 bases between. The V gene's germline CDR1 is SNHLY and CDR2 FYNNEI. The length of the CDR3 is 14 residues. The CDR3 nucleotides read TGTGCCAGCAGTGAAGCGCTTGTGGAGGGGGGCTACACCTTC. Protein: CASSEALVEGGYTF.

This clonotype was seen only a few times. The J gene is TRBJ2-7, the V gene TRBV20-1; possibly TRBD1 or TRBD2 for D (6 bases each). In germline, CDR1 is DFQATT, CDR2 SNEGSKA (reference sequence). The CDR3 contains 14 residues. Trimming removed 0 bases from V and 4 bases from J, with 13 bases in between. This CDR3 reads CSARERLGGYEQYF. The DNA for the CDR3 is TGCAGTGCTAGAGAGCGGCTAGGGGGGTACGAGCAGTACTTC.

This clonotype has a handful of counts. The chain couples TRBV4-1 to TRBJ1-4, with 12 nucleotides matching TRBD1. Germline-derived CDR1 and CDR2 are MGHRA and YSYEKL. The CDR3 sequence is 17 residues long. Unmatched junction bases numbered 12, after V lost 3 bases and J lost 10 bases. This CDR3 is CASSQFTPGQGAVKLFF. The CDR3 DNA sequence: TGCGCCAGCAGCCAGTTCACTCCGGGACAGGGGGCTGTAAAACTGTTTTTT.

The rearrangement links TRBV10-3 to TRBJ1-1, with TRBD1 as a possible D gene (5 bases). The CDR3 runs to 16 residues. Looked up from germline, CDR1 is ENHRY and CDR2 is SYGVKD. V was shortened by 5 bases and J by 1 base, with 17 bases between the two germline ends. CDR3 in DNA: TGTGCCATCAGTACGCCTACCGACAGCGAGAACACTGAAGCTTTCTTT. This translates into CAISTPTDSENTEAFF.

CDR3 coding DNA: TGTGCCAGCAGCGTAGCGGGAGGGCCTCGAAATGAGCAGTTCTTC. Residues: CASSVAGGPRNEQFF. V and J are TRBV6-5 and TRBJ2-1; TRBD2 matches at 11 bases. V lost 6 bases, J lost 7 bases, and 8 bases stayed unmatched. Germline lookup yields CDR1 MNHEY and CDR2 SVGAGI. This CDR3 comprises 15 residues.

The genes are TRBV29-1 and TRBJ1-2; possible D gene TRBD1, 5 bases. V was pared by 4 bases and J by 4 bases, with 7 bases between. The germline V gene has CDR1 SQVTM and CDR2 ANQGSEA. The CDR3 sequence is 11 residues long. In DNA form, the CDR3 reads TGCAGCGTTGTTCAGGGCTATGGCTACACCTTC. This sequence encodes CSVVQGYGYTF.

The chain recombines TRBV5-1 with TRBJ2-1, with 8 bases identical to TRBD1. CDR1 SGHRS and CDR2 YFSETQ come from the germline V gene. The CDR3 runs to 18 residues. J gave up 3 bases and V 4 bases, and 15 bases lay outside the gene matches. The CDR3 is CASSPAGGQDHLYNEQFF. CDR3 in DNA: TGCGCCAGCAGCCCGGCCGGGGGACAGGACCACCTCTACAATGAGCAGTTCTTC.

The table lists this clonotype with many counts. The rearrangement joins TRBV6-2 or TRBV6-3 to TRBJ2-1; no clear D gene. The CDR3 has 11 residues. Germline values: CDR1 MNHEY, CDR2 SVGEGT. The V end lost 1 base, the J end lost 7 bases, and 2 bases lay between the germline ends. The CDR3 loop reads CASSYWNEQFF. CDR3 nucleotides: TGTGCCAGCAGTTACTGGAATGAGCAGTTCTTC.

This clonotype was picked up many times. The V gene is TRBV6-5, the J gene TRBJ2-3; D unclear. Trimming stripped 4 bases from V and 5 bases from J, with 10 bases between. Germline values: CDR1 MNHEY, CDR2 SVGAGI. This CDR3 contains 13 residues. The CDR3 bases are TGTGCCAGCAGTTTCCGGGCCCGAGATACGCAGTATTTT. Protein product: CASSFRARDTQYF.

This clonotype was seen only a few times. The CDR3 loop reads CASSHGQGTYEQYF. The CDR3 bases are TGCGCCAGCAGCCATGGACAGGGAACTTACGAGCAGTACTTC. The rearrangement uses TRBV4-1 and TRBJ2-7; the match to TRBD1 covers 8 bases. The CDR3 loop spans 14 amino acids. V gave up 3 bases and J gave up 4 bases; unmatched junction bases: 5. Germline V lookup: CDR1 MGHRA, CDR2 YSYEKL.

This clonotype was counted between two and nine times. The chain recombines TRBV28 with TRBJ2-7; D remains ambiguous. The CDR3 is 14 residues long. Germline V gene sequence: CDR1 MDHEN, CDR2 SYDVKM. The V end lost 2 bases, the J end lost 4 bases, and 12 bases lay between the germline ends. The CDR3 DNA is TGTGCCAGCAGTTTAACTGATGGAGTATACGAGCAGTACTTC. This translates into CASSLTDGVYEQYF.

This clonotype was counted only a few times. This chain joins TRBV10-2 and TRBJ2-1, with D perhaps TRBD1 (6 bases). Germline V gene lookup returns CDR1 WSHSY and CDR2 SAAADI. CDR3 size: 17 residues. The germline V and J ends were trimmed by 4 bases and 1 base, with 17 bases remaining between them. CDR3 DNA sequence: TGCGCCAGCAGTGTGTCCCTGACAGGCCCTTCCTACAATGAGCAGTTCTTC. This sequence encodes CASSVSLTGPSYNEQFF.

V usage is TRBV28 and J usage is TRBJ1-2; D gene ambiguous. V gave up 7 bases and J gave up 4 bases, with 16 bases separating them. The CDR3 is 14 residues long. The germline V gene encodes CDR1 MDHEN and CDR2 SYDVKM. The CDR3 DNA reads TGTGCCAGCAACCTCCGTTCAGGTTTCTATGGCTACACCTTC. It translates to CASNLRSGFYGYTF.

The CDR3, as DNA: TGTGCCAGCAGCCCCCGACCCTACAGGGGGTGGGTGGATGAGCAGTTCTTC. Its translation is CASSPRPYRGWVDEQFF. The chain joins TRBV11-2 to TRBJ2-1; TRBD1 matches at 8 bases. This CDR3 contains 17 residues. Germline CDR1 is SGHAT and CDR2 is FQNNGV. The V gene end was trimmed by 5 bases and the J gene end by 8 bases; junction bases not matched to a gene: 17.

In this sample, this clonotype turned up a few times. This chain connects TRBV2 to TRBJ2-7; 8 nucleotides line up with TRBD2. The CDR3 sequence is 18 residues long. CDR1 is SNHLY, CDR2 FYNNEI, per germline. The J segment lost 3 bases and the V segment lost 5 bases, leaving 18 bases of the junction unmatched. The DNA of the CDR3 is TGTGCCAGCAGTCCCTTCACGGGGCCCGGGACTAGAATCTACGAGCAGTACTTC. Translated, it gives CASSPFTGPGTRIYEQYF.

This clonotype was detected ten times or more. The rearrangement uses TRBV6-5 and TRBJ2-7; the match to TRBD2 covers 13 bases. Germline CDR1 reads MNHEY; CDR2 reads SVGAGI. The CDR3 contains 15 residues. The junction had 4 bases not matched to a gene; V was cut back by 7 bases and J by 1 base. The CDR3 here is CASTELAGGSYEQYF. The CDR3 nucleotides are TGTGCCAGCACCGAACTAGCGGGAGGGTCCTACGAGCAGTACTTC.

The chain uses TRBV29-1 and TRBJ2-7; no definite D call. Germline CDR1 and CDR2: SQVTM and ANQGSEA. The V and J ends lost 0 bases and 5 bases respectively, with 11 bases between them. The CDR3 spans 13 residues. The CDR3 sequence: CSVEEAEAHEQYF. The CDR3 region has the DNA TGCAGCGTTGAAGAAGCAGAGGCCCACGAGCAGTACTTC.

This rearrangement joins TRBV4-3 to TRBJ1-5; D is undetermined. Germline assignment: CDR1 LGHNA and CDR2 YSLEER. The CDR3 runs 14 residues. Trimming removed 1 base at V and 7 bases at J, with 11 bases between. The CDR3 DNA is TGCGCCAGCAGCCAAGTGCTTCTGGGGCAGCCCCAGCATTTT. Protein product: CASSQVLLGQPQHF.

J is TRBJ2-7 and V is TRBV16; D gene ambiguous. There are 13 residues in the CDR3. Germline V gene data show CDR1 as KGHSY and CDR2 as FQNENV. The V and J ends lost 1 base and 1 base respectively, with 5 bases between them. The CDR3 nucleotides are TGTGCCAGCAGCCAATTGGGGTCCTACGAGCAGTACTTC. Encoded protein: CASSQLGSYEQYF.

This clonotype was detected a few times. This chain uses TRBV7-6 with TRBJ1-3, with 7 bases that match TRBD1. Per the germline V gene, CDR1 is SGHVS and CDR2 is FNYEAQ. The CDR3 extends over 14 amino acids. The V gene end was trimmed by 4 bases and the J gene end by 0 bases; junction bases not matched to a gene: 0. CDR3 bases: TGTGCCAGCAGCTGGACAGGCTCTGGAAACACCATATATTTT. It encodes CASSWTGSGNTIYF.

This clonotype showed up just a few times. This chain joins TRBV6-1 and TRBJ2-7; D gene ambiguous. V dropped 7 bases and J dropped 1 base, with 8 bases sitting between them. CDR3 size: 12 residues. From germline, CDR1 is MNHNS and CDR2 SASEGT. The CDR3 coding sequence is TGTGCCAGCAACTTGGGGTCCTACGAGCAGTACTTC. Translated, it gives CASNLGSYEQYF.

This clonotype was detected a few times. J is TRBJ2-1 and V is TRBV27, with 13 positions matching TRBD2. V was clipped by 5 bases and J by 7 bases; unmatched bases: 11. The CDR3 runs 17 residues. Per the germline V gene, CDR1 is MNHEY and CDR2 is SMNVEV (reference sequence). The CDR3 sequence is CASSTTGLAGVGNEQFF. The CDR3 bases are TGTGCCAGCAGTACTACCGGACTAGCGGGAGTGGGGAATGAGCAGTTCTTC.

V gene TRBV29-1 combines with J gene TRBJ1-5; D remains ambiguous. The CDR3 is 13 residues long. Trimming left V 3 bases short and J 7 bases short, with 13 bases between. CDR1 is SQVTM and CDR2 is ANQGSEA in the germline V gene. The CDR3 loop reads CSVEAGLGQPQHF. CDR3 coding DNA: TGCAGCGTTGAGGCCGGTCTGGGGCAGCCCCAGCATTTT.

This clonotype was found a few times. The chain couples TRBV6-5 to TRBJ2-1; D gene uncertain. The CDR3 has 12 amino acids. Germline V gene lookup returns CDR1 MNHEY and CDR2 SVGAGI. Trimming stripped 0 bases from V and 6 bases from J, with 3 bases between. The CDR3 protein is CASSYSSNEQFF. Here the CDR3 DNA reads TGTGCCAGCAGTTACTCTAGCAATGAGCAGTTCTTC.

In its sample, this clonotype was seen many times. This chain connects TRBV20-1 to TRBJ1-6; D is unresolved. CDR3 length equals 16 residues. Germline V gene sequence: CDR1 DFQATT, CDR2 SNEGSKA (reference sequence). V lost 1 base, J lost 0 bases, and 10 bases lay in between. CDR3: CSARGTDDSYNSPLHF. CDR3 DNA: TGCAGTGCTAGAGGCACAGACGACTCCTATAATTCACCCCTCCACTTT.

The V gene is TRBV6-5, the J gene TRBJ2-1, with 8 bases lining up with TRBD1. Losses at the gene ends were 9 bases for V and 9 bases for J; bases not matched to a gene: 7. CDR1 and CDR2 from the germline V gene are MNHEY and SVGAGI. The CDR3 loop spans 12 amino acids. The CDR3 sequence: CASGQGGSEQFF. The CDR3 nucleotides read TGTGCCAGTGGACAGGGAGGTAGTGAGCAGTTCTTC.

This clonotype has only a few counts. For the CDR3, the DNA is TGTGCCAGCAGCCTGGACGTCGCGACCCAGTACTTC. Protein: CASSLDVATQYF. The chain combines TRBV7-9 with TRBJ2-5; unclear D gene. Trimming took off 5 bases at V and 7 bases at J, with 11 bases between the two ends. From germline, CDR1 is SEHNR and CDR2 FQNEAQ (reference sequence). The CDR3 has 12 amino acids.